This TCR beta chain originates from a study of blood T cell repertoires in COVID-19. Study information: The United States, Italy and Spain supplied acute and convalescent COVID-19 samples. PBMCs, B-cell-depleted T cells, or T cells were the source of the cDNA or gDNA that made up the material.

The ends were cut back, 0 bases at V and 10 bases at J, with 12 bases in the middle. Germline lookup yields CDR1 MNHNS and CDR2 SASEGT. CDR3 length equals 14 residues. Per the authors' pipeline: For nucleated cells, counts were estimated from reference gene primer amplification. Sequencing used immunoSEQ multiplex PCR; TCRdb keeps in-frame clones, though not all of them. V, J and clone size are taken as reported in that table, and D and trimming were inferred from the DNA itself. The repertoire holds a few hundred thousand clones, about 88% seen once, with roughly 4% in the top ten. The rearrangement links TRBV6-1 to TRBJ1-4; D gene ambiguous. The sequence was collected from a man in his sixties who had recovered from COVID-19. The sequenced sample consisted of peripheral blood. In DNA form, the CDR3 reads TGTGCCAGCAGTGAAGCGTCGTCGGCGGGAAAACTGTTTTTT. Translated: CASSEASSAGKLFF.